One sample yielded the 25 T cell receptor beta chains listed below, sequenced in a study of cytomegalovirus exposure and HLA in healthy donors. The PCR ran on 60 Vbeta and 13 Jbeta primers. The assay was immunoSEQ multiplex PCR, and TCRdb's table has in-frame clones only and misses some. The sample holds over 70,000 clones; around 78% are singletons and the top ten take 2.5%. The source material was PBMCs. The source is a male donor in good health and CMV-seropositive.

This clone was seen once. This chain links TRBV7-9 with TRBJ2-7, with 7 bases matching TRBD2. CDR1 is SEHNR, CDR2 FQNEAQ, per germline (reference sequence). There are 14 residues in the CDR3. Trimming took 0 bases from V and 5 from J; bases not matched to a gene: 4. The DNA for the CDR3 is TGTGCCAGCAGCTTAGCGGCGGGAGTCAACGAGCAGTACTTC. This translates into CASSLAAGVNEQYF.

Here the CDR3 reads CASSLSGQGVEKLFF. CDR3 nucleotides: TGTGCCAGCAGTTTATCGGGCCAGGGTGTCGAAAAACTGTTTTTT. The V and J genes are TRBV27 and TRBJ1-4; possible D gene TRBD1, 5 bases. Germline CDR1 and CDR2: MNHEY and SMNVEV (reference sequence). Trimming took off 0 bases at V and 8 bases at J, with 13 bases between the two ends. The CDR3 totals 15 residues.

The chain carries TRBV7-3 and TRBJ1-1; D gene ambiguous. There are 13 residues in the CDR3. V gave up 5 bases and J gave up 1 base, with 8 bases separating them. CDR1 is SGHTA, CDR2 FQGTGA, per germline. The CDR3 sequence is CASSTTRNTEAFF. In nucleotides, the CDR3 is TGTGCCAGCAGCACGACACGGAACACTGAAGCTTTCTTT.

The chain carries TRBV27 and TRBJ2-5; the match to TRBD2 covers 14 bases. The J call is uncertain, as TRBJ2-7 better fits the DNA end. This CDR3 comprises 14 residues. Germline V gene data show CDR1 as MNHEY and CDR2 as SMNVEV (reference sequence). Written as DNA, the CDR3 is TGTGCCAGCAGTTCGGGACTAGCGGGAGACGAGCAGTACTTC. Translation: CASSSGLAGDEQYF.

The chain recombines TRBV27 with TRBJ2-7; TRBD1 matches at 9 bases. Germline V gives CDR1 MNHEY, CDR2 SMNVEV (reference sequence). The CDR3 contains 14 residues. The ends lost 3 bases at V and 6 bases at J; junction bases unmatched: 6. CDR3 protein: CASSFTGGWGEQYF. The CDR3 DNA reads TGTGCCAGCAGTTTCACAGGGGGCTGGGGCGAGCAGTACTTC.

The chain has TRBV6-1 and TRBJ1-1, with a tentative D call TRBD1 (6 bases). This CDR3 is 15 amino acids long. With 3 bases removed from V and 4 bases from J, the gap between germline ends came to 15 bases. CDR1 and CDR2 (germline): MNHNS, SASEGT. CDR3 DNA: TGTGCCAGCAGTGACGGGTCTGGGGGCTTCACTGAAGCTTTCTTT. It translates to CASSDGSGGFTEAFF.

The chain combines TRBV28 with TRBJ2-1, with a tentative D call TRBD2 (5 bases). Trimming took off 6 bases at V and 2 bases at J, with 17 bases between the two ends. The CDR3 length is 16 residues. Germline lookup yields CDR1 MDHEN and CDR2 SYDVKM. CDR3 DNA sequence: TGTGCCAGCAGCACTTTAACTAGGGAGACCTACAATGAGCAGTTCTTC. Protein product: CASSTLTRETYNEQFF.

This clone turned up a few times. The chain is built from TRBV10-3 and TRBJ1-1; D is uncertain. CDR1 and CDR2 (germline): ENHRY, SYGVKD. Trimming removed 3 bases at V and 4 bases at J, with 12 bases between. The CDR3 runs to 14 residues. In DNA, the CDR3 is TGTGCCATCAGTGATGGGAGCGAGCCCACTGAAGCTTTCTTT. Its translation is CAISDGSEPTEAFF.

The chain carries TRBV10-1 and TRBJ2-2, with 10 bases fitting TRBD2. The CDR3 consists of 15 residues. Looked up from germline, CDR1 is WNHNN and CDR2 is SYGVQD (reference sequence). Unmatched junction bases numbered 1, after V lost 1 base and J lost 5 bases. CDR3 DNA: TGCGCCAGCAGTGAGTTAGCGGGAGGAACCGGGGAGCTGTTTTTT. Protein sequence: CASSELAGGTGELFF.

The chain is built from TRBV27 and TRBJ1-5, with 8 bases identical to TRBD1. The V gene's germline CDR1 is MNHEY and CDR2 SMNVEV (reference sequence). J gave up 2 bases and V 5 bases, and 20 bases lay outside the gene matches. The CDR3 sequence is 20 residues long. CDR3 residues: CASSHHTGTGTAYGNQPQHF. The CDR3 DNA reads TGTGCCAGCAGTCATCACACTGGGACAGGAACGGCCTACGGCAATCAGCCCCAGCATTTT.

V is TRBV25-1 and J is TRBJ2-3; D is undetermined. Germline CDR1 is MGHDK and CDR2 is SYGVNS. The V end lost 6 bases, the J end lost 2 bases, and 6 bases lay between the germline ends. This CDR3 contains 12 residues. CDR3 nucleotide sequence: TGTGCCAGCAGCGGGTACACAGATACGCAGTATTTT. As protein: CASSGYTDTQYF.

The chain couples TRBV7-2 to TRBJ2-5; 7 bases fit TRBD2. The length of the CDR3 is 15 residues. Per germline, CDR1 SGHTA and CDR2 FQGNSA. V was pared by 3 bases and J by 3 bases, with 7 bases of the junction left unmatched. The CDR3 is CASSFLGRVEETQYF. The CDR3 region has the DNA TGTGCCAGCAGCTTTTTAGGGAGGGTGGAAGAGACCCAGTACTTC.

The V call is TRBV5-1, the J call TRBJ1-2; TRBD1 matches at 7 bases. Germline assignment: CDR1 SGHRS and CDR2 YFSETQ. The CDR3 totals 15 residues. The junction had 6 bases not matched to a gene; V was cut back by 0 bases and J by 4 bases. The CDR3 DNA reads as TGCGCCAGCAGCTTGGGCCCACAGGGGACCTATGGCTACACCTTC. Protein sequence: CASSLGPQGTYGYTF.

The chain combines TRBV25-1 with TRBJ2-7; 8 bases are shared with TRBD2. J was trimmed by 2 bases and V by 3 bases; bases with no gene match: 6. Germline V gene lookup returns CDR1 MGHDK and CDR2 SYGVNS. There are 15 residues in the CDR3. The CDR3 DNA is TGTGCCAGCAGTGACTCCTCGGGACTAGCCTACGAGCAGTACTTC. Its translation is CASSDSSGLAYEQYF.

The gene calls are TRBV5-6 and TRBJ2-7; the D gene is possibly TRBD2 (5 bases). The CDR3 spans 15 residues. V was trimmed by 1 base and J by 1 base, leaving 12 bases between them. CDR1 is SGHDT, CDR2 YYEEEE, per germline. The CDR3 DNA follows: TGTGCCAGCAGCTTGAGTCGGGGTATTTCCTACGAGCAGTACTTC. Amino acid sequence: CASSLSRGISYEQYF.

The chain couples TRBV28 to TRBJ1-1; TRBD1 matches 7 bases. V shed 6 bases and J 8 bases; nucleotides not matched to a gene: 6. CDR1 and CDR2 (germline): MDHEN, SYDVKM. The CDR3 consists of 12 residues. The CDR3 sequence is CASRTGPLEAFF. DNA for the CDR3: TGTGCCAGCAGGACAGGGCCCCTGGAAGCTTTCTTT.

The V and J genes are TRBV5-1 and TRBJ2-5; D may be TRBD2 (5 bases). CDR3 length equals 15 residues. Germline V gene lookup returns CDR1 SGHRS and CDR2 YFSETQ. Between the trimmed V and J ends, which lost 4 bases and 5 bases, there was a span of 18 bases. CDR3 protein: CASSVGAGIGETQYF. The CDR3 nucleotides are TGCGCCAGCAGCGTTGGAGCCGGGATCGGGGAGACCCAGTACTTC.

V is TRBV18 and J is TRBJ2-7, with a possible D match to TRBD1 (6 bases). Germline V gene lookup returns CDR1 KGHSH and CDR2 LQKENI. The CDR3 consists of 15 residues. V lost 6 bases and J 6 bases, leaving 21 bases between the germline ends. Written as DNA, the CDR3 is TGTGCCAGCTCGGAATACAGGGACGGGGCTCGCGAGCAGTACTTC. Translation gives CASSEYRDGAREQYF.

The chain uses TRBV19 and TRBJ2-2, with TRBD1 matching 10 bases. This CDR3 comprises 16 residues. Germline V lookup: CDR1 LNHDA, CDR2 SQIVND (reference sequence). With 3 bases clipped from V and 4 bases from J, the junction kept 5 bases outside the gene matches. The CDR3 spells CASSMRGTGVTGELFF. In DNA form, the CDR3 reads TGTGCCAGTAGTATGAGGGGGACAGGGGTCACCGGGGAGCTGTTTTTT.

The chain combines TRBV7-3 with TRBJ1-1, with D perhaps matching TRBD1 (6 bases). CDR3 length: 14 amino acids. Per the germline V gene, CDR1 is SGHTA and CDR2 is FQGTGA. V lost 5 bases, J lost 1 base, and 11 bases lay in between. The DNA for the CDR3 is TGTGCCAGCAGCGTAAAAGGGGGGAACACTGAAGCTTTCTTT. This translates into CASSVKGGNTEAFF.

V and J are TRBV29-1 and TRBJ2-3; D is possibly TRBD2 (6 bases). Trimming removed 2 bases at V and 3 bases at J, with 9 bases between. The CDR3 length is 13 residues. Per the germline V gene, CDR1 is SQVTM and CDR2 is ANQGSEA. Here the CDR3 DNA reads TGCAGCGTTGAATGGGCGGGGACAGATACGCAGTATTTT. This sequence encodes CSVEWAGTDTQYF.

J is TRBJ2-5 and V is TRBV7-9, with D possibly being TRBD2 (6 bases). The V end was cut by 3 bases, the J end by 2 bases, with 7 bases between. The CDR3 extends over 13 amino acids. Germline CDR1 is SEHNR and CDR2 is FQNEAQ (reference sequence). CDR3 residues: CASSLGLQETQYF. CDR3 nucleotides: TGTGCCAGCAGCTTGGGACTGCAAGAGACCCAGTACTTC. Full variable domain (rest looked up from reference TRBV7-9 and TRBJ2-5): DTGVSQNPRHKITKRGQNVTFRCDPISEHNRLYWYRQTLGQGPEFLTYFQNEAQLEKSRLLSDRFSAERPKGSFSTLEIQRTEQGDSAMYLCASSLGLQETQYFGPGTRLLVL.

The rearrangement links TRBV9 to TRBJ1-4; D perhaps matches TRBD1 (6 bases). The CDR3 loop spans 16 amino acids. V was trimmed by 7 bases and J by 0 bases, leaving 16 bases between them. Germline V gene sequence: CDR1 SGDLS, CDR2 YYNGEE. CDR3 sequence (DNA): TGTGCCAGCGGGGGGGGGCTCTCGGCAACTAATGAAAAACTGTTTTTT. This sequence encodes CASGGGLSATNEKLFF.

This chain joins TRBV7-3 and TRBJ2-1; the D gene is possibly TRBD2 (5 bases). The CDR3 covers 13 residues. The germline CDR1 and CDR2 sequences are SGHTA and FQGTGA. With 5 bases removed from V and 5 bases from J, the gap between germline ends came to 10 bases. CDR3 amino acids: CASSLSGDNEQFF. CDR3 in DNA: TGTGCCAGCAGCCTCTCCGGGGACAATGAGCAGTTCTTC.

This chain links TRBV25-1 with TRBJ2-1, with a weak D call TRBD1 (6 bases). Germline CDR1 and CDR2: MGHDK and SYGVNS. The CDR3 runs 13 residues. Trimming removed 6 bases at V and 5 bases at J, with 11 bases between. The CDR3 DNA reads TGTGCCAGCAGCCCTACAGGGAACAATGAGCAGTTCTTC. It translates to CASSPTGNNEQFF.